The next 11 T cell receptor beta chains were all read from a single sample in a study of regulatory T cells in long-lasting Graves disease. The time point here: newly diagnosed GD, antithyroid drugs for less than 3 months. Generation of the TCR library employed RNA extracted from PBMCs. iRepertoire HTBI primers and Arm-PCR of CDR3 regions built TCR beta libraries. TCRdb redid the calling of the multiplex PCR reads with MiXCR, one entry per CDR3 protein. The sample lists around 460,000 distinct CDR3 sequences, roughly 15% occurring once. Separately, the same data were catalogued under a study of T cells in Graves' hyperthyroidism and ophthalmopathy.

Sequenced here: peripheral blood mononuclear cells (PBMCs), sampled at new diagnosis, from a patient treated with antithyroid drugs. These receptors were taken from a woman in her forties or fifties with Graves disease.

This clonotype was observed at least ten times. This rearrangement joins TRBV11-2 to TRBJ1-2; TRBD1 matches at 10 bases. CDR1 and CDR2 (germline): SGHAT, FQNNGV. The CDR3 length is 16 residues. The V segment lost 0 bases and the J segment 4 bases; nucleotides outside the gene matches: 5. The CDR3 protein is CASSLESGTGAYGYTF. The DNA of the CDR3 is TGTGCCAGCAGCTTAGAGTCCGGGACAGGGGCCTATGGCTACACCTTC.

This clonotype was recorded a few times. V gene TRBV29-1 combines with J gene TRBJ1-4; no reliable D call. V lost 4 bases, J lost 8 bases, and 11 bases lay in between. Germline CDR1 and CDR2: SQVTM and ANQGSEA. The CDR3 is 12 residues long. CDR3 in amino acids: CSVGISMEKLFF. The CDR3 DNA sequence: TGCAGCGTTGGCATTTCCATGGAAAAACTGTTTTTT.

The chain joins TRBV5-1 to TRBJ1-1; 9 bases are shared with TRBD1. Trimming removed 3 bases from V and 5 bases from J; junction bases left unmatched: 2. Germline values: CDR1 SGHRS, CDR2 YFSETQ. The CDR3 sequence is 13 residues long. The CDR3 protein is CASSYGQGTEAFF. Written as DNA, the CDR3 is TGCGCCAGCAGCTACGGACAGGGGACTGAAGCTTTCTTT.

This chain joins TRBV6-2 or TRBV6-3 and TRBJ1-5; D is ambiguous. The CDR3 is made up of 15 amino acids. Germline CDR1 MNHEY, CDR2 SVGEGT. Trimming left V 6 bases short and J 2 bases short, with 14 bases between. The CDR3 bases are TGTGCCAGCAGAACAATAGACATTGGCAATCAGCCCCAGCATTTT. Its protein product is CASRTIDIGNQPQHF.

This clonotype was seen repeatedly, ten times or more. The chain couples TRBV5-1 to TRBJ2-7; TRBD2 matches at 9 bases. This CDR3 region has 14 residues. The germline gives CDR1 SGHRS, CDR2 YFSETQ. V lost 5 bases and J lost 2; bases outside the gene matches: 5. The CDR3 DNA follows: TGCGCCAGCAGACGGGCGGGAGGGGCCTACGAGCAGTACTTC. This codes for CASRRAGGAYEQYF.

This clonotype has ten or more counts. The chain recombines TRBV6-1 with TRBJ2-3, with D maybe TRBD2 (7 bases). The CDR3 has 15 amino acids. Germline CDR1 MNHNS, CDR2 SASEGT. V gave up 9 bases and J gave up 3 bases, with 19 bases separating them. The CDR3 nucleotides are TGTGCCAGTACAGGGAGCGGGATGGGGACAGATACGCAGTATTTT. Amino acid sequence: CASTGSGMGTDTQYF.

CDR3 DNA: TGCAGCGTATACCGGGACTGGGGCACAGATACGCAGTATTTT. It yields the protein CSVYRDWGTDTQYF. This chain connects TRBV29-1 to TRBJ2-3; a possible D gene is TRBD2 (6 bases). CDR3 length equals 14 residues. Per the germline V gene, CDR1 is SQVTM and CDR2 is ANQGSEA. The V gene lost 6 bases and the J gene lost 1 base, with 14 bases spanning the gap.

This clonotype was seen repeatedly, ten times or more. This sequence joins TRBV28 and TRBJ1-4, with D possibly being TRBD1 (5 bases). Looked up from germline, CDR1 is MDHEN and CDR2 is SYDVKM. This CDR3 spans 14 amino acids. V was clipped by 6 bases and J by 7 bases, with 15 bases between them. CDR3 loop: CASSGDLPSEKLFF. CDR3 sequence (DNA): TGTGCCAGCAGCGGGGACCTCCCCAGTGAAAAACTGTTTTTT.

The table lists this clonotype with many counts. The chain employs TRBV10-2 and TRBJ1-1; D is possibly TRBD1 (5 bases). The CDR3 runs 14 residues. V was cut by 6 bases and J by 4 bases, with 15 bases left in between. Germline V lookup: CDR1 WSHSY, CDR2 SAAADI. The DNA of the CDR3 is TGCGCCAGCAGAGGCCCTGGGGCCGTCACTGAAGCTTTCTTT. Amino acids: CASRGPGAVTEAFF.

The V gene is TRBV5-1, the J gene TRBJ2-7; TRBD1 is a possible D gene (5 bases). Germline V gives CDR1 SGHRS, CDR2 YFSETQ. This CDR3 is 19 amino acids long. V was pared by 0 bases and J by 3 bases, with 25 bases between. CDR3 loop: CASSLAPPLGPNPFYEQYF. CDR3 in DNA: TGCGCCAGCAGCTTGGCCCCACCACTGGGGCCAAACCCTTTCTACGAGCAGTACTTC.

The genes are TRBV27 and TRBJ2-3; TRBD2 matches 8 bases. J gave up 4 bases and V 1 base, and 7 bases lay outside the gene matches. The V gene's germline CDR1 is MNHEY and CDR2 SMNVEV (reference sequence). The CDR3 covers 16 residues. CDR3 sequence (DNA): TGTGCCAGCAGTTTATTCACGGGAGGGGTCGCAGATACGCAGTATTTT. It codes for CASSLFTGGVADTQYF.